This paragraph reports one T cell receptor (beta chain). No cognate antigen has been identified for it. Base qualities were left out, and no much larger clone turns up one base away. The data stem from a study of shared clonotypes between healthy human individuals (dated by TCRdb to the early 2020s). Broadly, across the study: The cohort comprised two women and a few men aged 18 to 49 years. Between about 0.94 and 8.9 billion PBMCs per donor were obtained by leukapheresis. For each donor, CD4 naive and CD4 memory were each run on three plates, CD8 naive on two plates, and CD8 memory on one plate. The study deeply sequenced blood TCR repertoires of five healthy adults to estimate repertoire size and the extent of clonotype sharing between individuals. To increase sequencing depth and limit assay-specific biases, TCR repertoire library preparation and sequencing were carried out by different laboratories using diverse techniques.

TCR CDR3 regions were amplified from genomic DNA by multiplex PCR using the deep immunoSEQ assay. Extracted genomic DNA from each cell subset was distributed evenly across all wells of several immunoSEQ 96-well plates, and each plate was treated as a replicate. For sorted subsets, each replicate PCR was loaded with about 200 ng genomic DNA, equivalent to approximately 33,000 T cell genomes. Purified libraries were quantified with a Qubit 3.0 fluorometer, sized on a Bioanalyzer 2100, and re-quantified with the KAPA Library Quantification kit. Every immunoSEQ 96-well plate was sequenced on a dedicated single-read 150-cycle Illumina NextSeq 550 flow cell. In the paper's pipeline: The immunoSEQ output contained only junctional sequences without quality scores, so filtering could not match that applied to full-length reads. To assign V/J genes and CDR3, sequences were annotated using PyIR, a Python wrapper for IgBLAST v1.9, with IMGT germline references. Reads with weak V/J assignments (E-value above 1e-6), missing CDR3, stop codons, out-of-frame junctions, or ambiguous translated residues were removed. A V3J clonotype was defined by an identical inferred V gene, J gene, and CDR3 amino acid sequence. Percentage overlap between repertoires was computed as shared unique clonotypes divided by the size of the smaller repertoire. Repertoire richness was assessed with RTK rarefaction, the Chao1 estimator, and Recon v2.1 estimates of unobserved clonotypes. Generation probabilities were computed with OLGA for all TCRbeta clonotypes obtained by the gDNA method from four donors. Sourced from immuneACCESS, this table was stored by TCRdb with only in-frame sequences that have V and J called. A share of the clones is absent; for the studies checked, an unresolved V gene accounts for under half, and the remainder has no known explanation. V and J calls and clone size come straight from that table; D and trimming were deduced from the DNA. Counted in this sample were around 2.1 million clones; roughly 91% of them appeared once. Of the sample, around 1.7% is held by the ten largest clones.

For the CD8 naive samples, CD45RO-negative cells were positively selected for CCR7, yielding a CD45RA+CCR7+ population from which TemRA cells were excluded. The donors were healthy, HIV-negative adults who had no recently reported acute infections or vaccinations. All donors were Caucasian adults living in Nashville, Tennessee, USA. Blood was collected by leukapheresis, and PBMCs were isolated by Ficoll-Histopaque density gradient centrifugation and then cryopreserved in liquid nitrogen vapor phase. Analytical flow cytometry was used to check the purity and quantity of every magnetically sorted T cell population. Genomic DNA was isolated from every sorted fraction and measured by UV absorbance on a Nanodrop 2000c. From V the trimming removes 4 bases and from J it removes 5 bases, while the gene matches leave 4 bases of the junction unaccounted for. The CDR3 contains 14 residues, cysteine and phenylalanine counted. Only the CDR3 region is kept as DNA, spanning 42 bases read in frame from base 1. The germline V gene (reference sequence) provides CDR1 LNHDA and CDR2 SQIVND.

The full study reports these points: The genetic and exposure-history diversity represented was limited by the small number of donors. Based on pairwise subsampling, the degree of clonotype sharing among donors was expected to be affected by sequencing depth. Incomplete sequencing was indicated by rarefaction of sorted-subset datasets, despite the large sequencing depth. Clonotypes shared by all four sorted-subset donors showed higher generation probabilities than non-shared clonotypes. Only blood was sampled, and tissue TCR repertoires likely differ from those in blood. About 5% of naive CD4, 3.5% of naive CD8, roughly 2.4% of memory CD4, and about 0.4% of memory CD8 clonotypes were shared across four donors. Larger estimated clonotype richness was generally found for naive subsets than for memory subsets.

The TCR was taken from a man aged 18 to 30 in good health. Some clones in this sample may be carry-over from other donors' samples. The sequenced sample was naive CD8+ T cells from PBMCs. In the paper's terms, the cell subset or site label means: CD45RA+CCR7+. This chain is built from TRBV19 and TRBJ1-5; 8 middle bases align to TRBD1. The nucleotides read TGTGCCAGTAGTAGTGACAGGGGTTATCAGCCCCAGCATTTT. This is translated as CASSSDRGYQPQHF.